The next 10 T cell receptor beta chains were all read from a single sample in a study of identical twins. From the 5' RACE reads, TCRdb called clonotypes with MiXCR, one entry per CDR3 protein. Of 600,000 to 700,000 distinct CDR3 sequences in the sample, 21% were seen once. These data were also reused for a study on T cells expressing NK-cell markers.

Sequencing used PBMCs. The receptors stem from a woman between 18 and 29 years old in good health.

CDR3 protein: CSAYRETRGEQFF. The CDR3 region has the DNA TGCAGCGCTTACAGGGAAACAAGGGGTGAGCAGTTCTTC. This rearrangement joins TRBV29-1 to TRBJ2-1; D possibly corresponds to TRBD1 (6 bases). The germline V and J ends were trimmed by 7 bases and 9 bases, with 19 bases remaining between them. This CDR3 region has 13 residues. CDR1 SQVTM and CDR2 ANQGSEA come from the germline V gene.

The chain links TRBV7-3 to TRBJ2-5; D not resolved. The CDR3 is 15 amino acids. CDR1 and CDR2 (germline): SGHTA, FQGTGA. The V end lost 1 base, the J end lost 4 bases, and 13 bases lay between the germline ends. CDR3 sequence reads: CASSLITGLRETQYF. DNA for the CDR3: TGTGCCAGCAGCTTAATAACGGGTCTGCGAGAGACCCAGTACTTC.

The J gene is TRBJ2-4, the V gene TRBV15, with D unclear. Looked up from germline, CDR1 is LNHNV and CDR2 is YYDKDF (reference sequence). Trimming shortened V by 1 base and J by 5 bases, and 12 bases separated the two germline ends. This CDR3 is 15 amino acids long. CDR3 DNA: TGTGCCACCAGCAGAGGTACACAGATTGAAAACATTCAGTACTTC. It codes for CATSRGTQIENIQYF.

V is TRBV4-3 and J is TRBJ2-7; D is unresolved. CDR3 length: 16 residues. Germline CDR1 reads LGHNA; CDR2 reads YSLEER. V lost 0 bases, J lost 4 bases, and 16 bases lay in between. The CDR3 protein is CASSQDYQAYGYEQYF. CDR3 coding DNA: TGCGCCAGCAGCCAAGATTACCAAGCCTATGGATACGAGCAGTACTTC.

The chain uses TRBV6-1 and TRBJ2-7; tentative D call: TRBD1 (6 bases). Looked up from germline, CDR1 is MNHNS and CDR2 is SASEGT. The CDR3 has 16 residues. V was trimmed by 4 bases and J by 3 bases, leaving 19 bases between them. The CDR3 loop is CASSGAQGHGLYEQYF. DNA of the CDR3: TGTGCCAGCAGTGGAGCGCAGGGACACGGACTCTACGAGCAGTACTTC.

The chain combines TRBV20-1 with TRBJ2-7, with 16 bases aligning to TRBD2. The CDR3 length is 17 residues. Germline V gene lookup returns CDR1 DFQATT and CDR2 SNEGSKA (reference sequence). V trimming: 2 bases; J trimming: 7 bases; junction bases outside the gene matches: 11. The CDR3 DNA reads TGCAGTGCTAGACGTCCCGGGACTAGCGGGAGGGCCGGTGAGCAGTACTTC. This translates into CSARRPGTSGRAGEQYF.

The sample holds many counts of this clonotype. V gene TRBV7-8 combines with J gene TRBJ2-7, with a weak D call TRBD2 (6 bases). The CDR3 totals 15 residues. V gave up 4 bases and J gave up 7 bases, with 20 bases separating them. Germline CDR1 is SGHVS and CDR2 is FQNEAQ. CDR3 DNA sequence: TGTGCCAGCAGCTCAGATGGCGGGGCCCCTTCTGAGCAGTACTTC. This sequence encodes CASSSDGGAPSEQYF.

The chain is built from TRBV10-3 and TRBJ2-7, with D tentatively TRBD2 (6 bases). Trimming took 2 bases from V and 4 from J, leaving 24 bases between them. The CDR3 contains 18 residues. Per the germline V gene, CDR1 is ENHRY and CDR2 is SYGVKD. This CDR3 is CAISEGRRLEGLDYEQYF. The DNA of the CDR3 is TGTGCCATCAGTGAGGGGAGGCGCCTCGAGGGGTTAGATTACGAGCAGTACTTC.

There are a few counts of this clonotype. This chain uses TRBV7-9 with TRBJ2-5; TRBD1 might be the D (6 bases). Per germline, CDR1 SEHNR and CDR2 FQNEAQ (reference sequence). The CDR3 has 15 amino acids. Trimming left V 6 bases short and J 2 bases short, with 16 bases between. CDR3: CASRPAGTKQETQYF. CDR3 coding DNA: TGTGCCAGCAGACCCGCCGGGACAAAGCAAGAGACCCAGTACTTC.

This clonotype occurred a few times. The genes are TRBV4-3 and TRBJ2-1; no clear D. CDR1 LGHNA and CDR2 YSLEER come from the germline V gene. The V and J ends lost 1 base and 2 bases respectively, with 12 bases between them. This CDR3 has 16 residues. The CDR3 coding sequence is TGCGCCAGCAGCCAAGCATATACCTATCCCTACAATGAGCAGTTCTTC. Amino acids: CASSQAYTYPYNEQFF.